This T cell receptor beta chain was recorded in a study of CD8 T cells in Susac syndrome. Blood CD8+ and CD4+ T cells underwent high-throughput TCR beta sequencing. The TEMRA cells underwent FACS enrichment, while the CD8+ and CD4+ T cells underwent negative isolation. Random hexamers served to reverse transcribe about 0.5 to 1 ug RNA. An immunoSEQ multiplex PCR generated amplified TCR beta CDR3 products spanning 54 Vbeta and 13 Jbeta. One entry per CDR3 protein results from TCRdb running MiXCR on the immunoSEQ multiplex PCR reads. The table shows nearly 110,000 distinct CDR3 sequences, with approximately 94% occurring only once. Deletions cut 6 bases from V and 0 bases from J, with 15 bases between. Germline V CDR1 and CDR2: DFQATT, SNEGSKA (reference sequence). The CDR3 is 15 residues long.

The TCR sequence derives from a human donor with Susac syndrome. The sequenced sample was CD8+ T cells from PBMCs. This chain connects TRBV20-1 to TRBJ2-1; TRBD2 is a possible D gene (5 bases). In nucleotides, the CDR3 is TGCAGTGCGGACTCGGATCGGGTCTCCTACAATGAGCAGTTCTTC. Amino acid sequence: CSADSDRVSYNEQFF.